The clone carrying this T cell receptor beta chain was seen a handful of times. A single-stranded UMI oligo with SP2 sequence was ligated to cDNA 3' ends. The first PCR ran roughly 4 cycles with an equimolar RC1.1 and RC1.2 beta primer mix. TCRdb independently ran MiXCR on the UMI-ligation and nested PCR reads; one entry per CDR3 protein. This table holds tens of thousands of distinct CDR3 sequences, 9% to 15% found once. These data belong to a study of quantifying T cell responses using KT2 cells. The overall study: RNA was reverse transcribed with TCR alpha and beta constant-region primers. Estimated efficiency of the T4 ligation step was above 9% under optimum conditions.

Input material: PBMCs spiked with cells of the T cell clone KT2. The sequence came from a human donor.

The CDR3 sequence: CASSAQYGQGIFTDTQYF. The CDR3 DNA reads as TGTGCCAGCAGCGCACAATACGGACAGGGGATTTTCACAGATACGCAGTATTTT. This chain links TRBV14 with TRBJ2-3, with TRBD1 identical over 9 bases. This CDR3 is 18 amino acids long. Germline CDR1 SGHDN, CDR2 FVKESK. The V and J ends lost 5 bases and 2 bases, in that order; junction bases with no gene match: 14.